The sequence of this T cell receptor (beta chain) was determined in a study of cytomegalovirus exposure and HLA in healthy donors. Data came from immunoSEQ multiplex PCR; TCRdb stores just in-frame clones and leaves some out. The repertoire holds around 98,000 clones, with 87% as singletons. Trimming stripped 5 bases from V and 2 bases from J, with 13 bases between. The length of the CDR3 is 14 residues. Germline CDR1 is ENHRY and CDR2 is SYGVKD. The chain links TRBV10-3 to TRBJ2-7; the D gene is possibly TRBD2 (6 bases). The sequenced material came from PBMCs. The origin of this receptor is a man in his late teens or twenties in good health and CMV-seropositive. This CDR3 reads CAISFGLATYEQYF. CDR3 sequence (DNA): TGTGCCATCAGTTTCGGGCTAGCGACCTACGAGCAGTACTTC.